These 13 T cell receptor beta chains share one sample of origin, sequenced in a study of monozygotic twins with inflammatory bowel disease. TCRdb re-called the 5' RACE reads and gives one entry per CDR3 protein, without DNA. The table lists about 440,000 distinct CDR3 sequences, with 2.4% in the top ten. The sample was blood. The source is a human donor with ulcerative colitis or Crohn's disease, or a healthy co-twin of an affected twin (not recorded which).

The V gene is TRBV6-1, the J gene TRBJ1-1. Germline CDR1 is MNHNS and CDR2 is SASEGT. The CDR3 has 13 amino acids. CDR3 sequence reads: CASSGKGGTEAFF.

The V and J genes are TRBV4-1 and TRBJ2-7; TCRdb indicates TRBD1, and absent DNA this call remains unverified. Germline CDR1 MGHRA, CDR2 YSYEKL. The CDR3 spans 15 residues. The CDR3 region is CASSRLEDRGYEQYF.

This chain uses TRBV5-1 with TRBJ2-1; TCRdb selects TRBD1, and the lack of DNA leaves this call unchecked. Germline values: CDR1 SGHRS, CDR2 YFSETQ. This CDR3 has 15 amino acids. This CDR3 reads CASSFGFLDSNERFF.

The chain joins TRBV12-3 or TRBV12-4 to TRBJ2-7; TCRdb indicates TRBD1, and absent DNA this call remains unverified. The CDR3 is made up of 14 amino acids. CDR3 loop: CASSLLDRDHEQYF.

This chain uses TRBV20-1 with TRBJ2-1. This CDR3 comprises 11 residues. Germline loops: CDR1 DFQATT, CDR2 SNEGSKA (reference sequence). The CDR3 loop reads CSATVDDEQFF.

The V call is TRBV28, the J call TRBJ1-2. This CDR3 is 13 amino acids long. The germline V gene encodes CDR1 MDHEN and CDR2 SYDVKM. CDR3 sequence reads: CASSFEGPYGYTF.

J is TRBJ2-1 and V is TRBV28; as DNA is missing, the TRBD1 call by TCRdb cannot be tested. Per the germline V gene, CDR1 is MDHEN and CDR2 is SYDVKM. This CDR3 is 16 amino acids long. The CDR3 here is CASSLGDRYFSNQQFF.

This sequence joins TRBV5-6 and TRBJ1-1. The CDR3 has 13 residues. Germline values: CDR1 SGHDT, CDR2 YYEEEE. CDR3 loop: CASSFGGITEAFF.

This chain uses TRBV7-9 with TRBJ2-2. The CDR3 runs 14 residues. Germline V gene lookup returns CDR1 SEHNR and CDR2 FQNEAQ (reference sequence). The CDR3 is CASSLAIWPGELFF. The full variable domain, in which reference TRBV7-9 and TRBJ2-2 provide the parts outside the CDR3, is DTGVSQNPRHKITKRGQNVTFRCDPISEHNRLYWYRQTLGQGPEFLTYFQNEAQLEKSRLLSDRFSAERPKGSFSTLEIQRTEQGDSAMYLCASSLAIWPGELFFGEGSRLTVL.

The chain uses TRBV20-1 and TRBJ1-3; the D call of TRBD1 rests on TCRdb alone, since no DNA is present to check it. CDR1 is DFQATT and CDR2 is SNEGSKA in the germline V gene (reference sequence). CDR3 length: 15 residues. CDR3 in amino acids: CSAKHGQLLGNTIYF.

The chain couples TRBV18 to TRBJ1-6; TCRdb's D call, TRBD1, is unchecked because there is no DNA. The germline V gene has CDR1 KGHSH and CDR2 LQKENI. There are 15 residues in the CDR3. The CDR3 loop reads CASSPGQGSNSPLHF.

CDR3 sequence reads: CASSLLATKNTGELFF. V and J are TRBV5-1 and TRBJ2-2; TCRdb outputs TRBD2, but without DNA this stays unchecked. The germline V gene has CDR1 SGHRS and CDR2 YFSETQ. CDR3 length equals 16 residues.

This chain connects TRBV6-1 to TRBJ1-3; TCRdb outputs TRBD1, but without DNA this stays unchecked. The germline gives CDR1 MNHNS, CDR2 SASEGT. This CDR3 is built from 15 residues. The CDR3 is CASSPLQGTGNTIYF.